This T cell receptor (beta chain) was found in a study of blood T cell repertoires in COVID-19. Whole-study context: The United States, Italy and Spain were the sources of the acute and convalescent COVID-19 samples. Sources were T cells, B-cell-depleted T cells, or PBMCs; the material itself was cDNA or gDNA.

Looked up from germline, CDR1 is SGHNT and CDR2 is YYREEE (reference sequence). Trimming shortened V by 0 bases and J by 1 base, and 7 bases separated the two germline ends. The CDR3 extends over 14 amino acids. Only in-frame clones appear in the TCRdb table, and some are missing; sequencing was by immunoSEQ multiplex PCR. The table records approximately 150,000 clones, 75% to 90% of them present only once. The material sequenced was PBMCs or T cells enriched from blood (not recorded which). This rearrangement joins TRBV5-4 to TRBJ1-2; D remains ambiguous. The clonotype comes from a man in his sixties or seventies who had been exposed to COVID-19. CDR3 sequence reads: CASSLEIYNYGYTF. CDR3 in DNA: TGTGCCAGCAGCTTGGAAATTTATAACTATGGCTACACCTTC.